These T cell receptor beta chains were read from a single sample in a study of cytomegalovirus exposure and HLA in healthy donors. The method was immunoSEQ multiplex PCR; TCRdb's version includes in-frame clones alone and lacks a portion of them. The sample has around 150,000 clones; 68% are singletons. The source material was PBMCs. These receptor sequences come from a man aged 50 to 60 in good health and CMV-seronegative. The CDR3 runs from the conserved cysteine through the conserved F or W. D genes are given only for firm matches. Clone size, where shown, is once, few, many, or a class for clones that have expanded.

TRBJ1-1 TRBV28 TRBD1 NA TGTGCCACCCGGGACAGGGGATCAAACACTGAAGCTTTCTTT CATRDRGSNTEAFF
TRBJ2-1 TRBV7-6 NA NA TGTGCCAGCAGCTTACAGGGCCTCTACAATGAGCAGTTCTTC CASSLQGLYNEQFF
TRBJ2-3 TRBV18 TRBD1 few TGTGCCAGCTCCAGCAGACAGGGAAACACAGATACGCAGTATTTT CASSSRQGNTDTQYF
TRBJ2-2 TRBV9 TRBD2 NA TGTGCCAGCAGCGTAGGTGTCCAGCGGGGGCGCACCGGGGAGCTGTTTTTT CASSVGVQRGRTGELFF
TRBJ1-2 TRBV6-5 TRBD1 few TGTGCCAGCAGTCGAGGACAGGGGAGGGATGGCTACACCTTC CASSRGQGRDGYTF
TRBJ1-1 TRBV20-1 NA NA TGCAGTGCTAGTAATGGGCCTGCAGCTTTCTTT CSASNGPAAFF
TRBJ1-2 TRBV6-5 NA NA TGTGCCAGCAGTTTTGGATTTGGGGTTCGGGGTGGCTACACCTTC CASSFGFGVRGGYTF
TRBJ2-5 TRBV5-4 TRBD2 NA TGTGCCAGCAGCTTGGTTTTGCGGGGGGGCCGGGAGACCCAGTACTTC CASSLVLRGGRETQYF
TRBJ1-2 TRBV2 TRBD1 NA TGTGCCAGCACCTCAGGGGGCTCCTATGGCTACACCTTC CASTSGGSYGYTF
TRBJ1-5 TRBV7-9 NA NA TGTGCCAGCAGCTTGGGGGACACCAACTTCCATCAGCCCCAGCATTTT CASSLGDTNFHQPQHF
TRBJ2-7 TRBV25-1 TRBD1 NA TGTGCCAGCAGTGAGATGGACAGGGGATCGGGGGAGCAGTACTTC CASSEMDRGSGEQYF
TRBJ1-6 TRBV28 NA few TGTGCCAGCAGTCCAATCACAGGGTCCTCCTATAATTCACCCCTCCACTTT CASSPITGSSYNSPLHF
TRBJ1-6 TRBV5-5 TRBD1 NA TGTGCCAGCAGCCGCCCCGGGACAGGGAATTCACCCCTCCACTTT CASSRPGTGNSPLHF
TRBJ1-5 TRBV18 TRBD1 NA TGTGCCAGCTCACCAGCTGACAGGGGCCAGCCCCAGCATTTT CASSPADRGQPQHF
TRBJ2-2 TRBV7-6 TRBD1 many TGTGCCAGCAGGGGGACAGGGAACACCGGGGAGCTGTTTTTT CASRGTGNTGELFF
TRBJ1-5 TRBV9 NA NA TGTGCCAGCAGCCCTAGGGGTCAGGGAAGCGATCAGCCCCAGCATTTT CASSPRGQGSDQPQHF
TRBJ2-5 TRBV19 NA once TGTGCCAGTAGTATGGCCGGACTAATAGAGACCCAGTACTTC CASSMAGLIETQYF
TRBJ1-5 TRBV6-1 NA NA TGTGCCAGCAGTGAACGGGGGAGAGGTAGGGGCAATCAGCCCCAGCATTTT CASSERGRGRGNQPQHF
TRBJ1-1 TRBV14 NA NA TGTGCCAGCAGCAGCCAATTTGAAGCTTTCTTT CASSSQFEAFF
TRBJ2-2 TRBV5-4 TRBD1 NA TGTGCCAGCCAGGGGGACAGGGGGAAGGTCGGGGAGCTGTTTTTT CASQGDRGKVGELFF
TRBJ1-1 TRBV7-6 TRBD1 NA TGTGCCAGCCGCACAGGGGAAAAGGACACTGAAGCTTTCTTT CASRTGEKDTEAFF
TRBJ1-2 TRBV2 NA few TGTGCCAGCAGTGTCGAACAGGACTATGGCTACACCTTC CASSVEQDYGYTF